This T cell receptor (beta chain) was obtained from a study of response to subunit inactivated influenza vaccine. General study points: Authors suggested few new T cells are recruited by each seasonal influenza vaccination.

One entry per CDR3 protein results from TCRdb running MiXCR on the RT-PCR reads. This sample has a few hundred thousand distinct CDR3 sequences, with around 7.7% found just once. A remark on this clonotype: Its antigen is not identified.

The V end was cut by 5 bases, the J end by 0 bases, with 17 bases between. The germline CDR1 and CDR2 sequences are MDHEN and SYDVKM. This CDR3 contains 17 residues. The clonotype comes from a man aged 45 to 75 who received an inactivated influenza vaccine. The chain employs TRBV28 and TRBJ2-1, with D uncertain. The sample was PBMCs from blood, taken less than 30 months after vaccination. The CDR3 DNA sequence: TGTGCCAGCAGTCTTCTTCGGACCCGAAGCTCCTACAATGAGCAGTTCTTC. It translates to CASSLLRTRSSYNEQFF.